A selection of T cell receptor beta chains follows, all from one sample in a study of T cell responses to AZD1222 COVID-19 vaccine. Profiling relied on immunoSEQ multiplex PCR, and the TCRdb table lists in-frame clones only, not all of them. The sample shows 95,000 to 100,000 clones, roughly 90% of them seen only once. The sequenced sample was peripheral blood, obtained 28 days after the second AZD1222 dose. These receptors were collected from an adult who received the AZD1222 COVID-19 vaccine. CDR3s include the opening cysteine and the closing phenylalanine or tryptophan. A D gene is named only where the DNA matches it firmly. The size entry is marked missing in some rows and otherwise reads once, few, many or a size class.

abundance,v_gene,j_gene,d_gene,CDR3aa,CDR3nt
.,TRBV5-1,TRBJ1-1,.,CASSLGSSGEAFF,TGCGCCAGCAGCTTGGGATCCAGCGGTGAAGCTTTCTTT
.,TRBV21-1,TRBJ1-3,.,CASKPGNTIYF,TGTGCCAGCAAGCCGGGAAACACCATATATTTT
.,TRBV27,TRBJ1-6,TRBD1,CASSRDRVSPLHF,TGTGCCAGCAGCCGGGACAGGGTTTCACCCCTCCACTTT
.,TRBV28,TRBJ2-1,TRBD2,CASTPGGTRNSYNEQFF,TGTGCCAGCACCCCGGGGGGAACCAGAAACTCCTACAATGAGCAGTTCTTC
.,TRBV12-3/TRBV12-4,TRBJ1-4,.,CASSFVLGEKLFF,TGTGCCAGCAGTTTTGTCTTAGGGGAAAAACTGTTTTTT
.,TRBV28,TRBJ2-7,.,CASSFGVMQSEQYF,TGTGCCAGCAGTTTTGGGGTAATGCAGTCCGAGCAGTACTTC
.,TRBV6-5,TRBJ2-7,.,CASRPPRRGGEQYF,TGTGCCAGCAGACCCCCGCGGCGAGGAGGCGAGCAGTACTTC
.,TRBV15,TRBJ2-3,TRBD2,CATSRVRTAGEDTQYF,TGTGCCACCAGCAGAGTTCGTACGGCGGGAGAAGATACGCAGTATTTT
.,TRBV5-1,TRBJ2-5,.,CASSFTTETQYF,TGCGCCAGCAGCTTTACCACGGAGACCCAGTACTTC
.,TRBV2,TRBJ2-3,TRBD2,CASSLRELRSTDTQYF,TGTGCCAGCAGTTTGCGGGAGCTGCGAAGCACAGATACGCAGTATTTT
.,TRBV28,TRBJ2-6,.,CASSPAGFAGANVLTF,TGTGCCAGCAGTCCGGCAGGGTTCGCCGGGGCCAACGTCCTGACTTTC
.,TRBV5-6,TRBJ2-3,.,CASSSLLGGPTSTDTQYF,TGTGCCAGCAGCTCCCTGCTGGGGGGGCCGACTAGCACAGATACGCAGTATTTT
.,TRBV12-3/TRBV12-4,TRBJ2-5,.,CASSFRETQYF,TGTGCCAGCAGTTTTCGCGAGACCCAGTACTTC
.,TRBV7-8,TRBJ2-7,TRBD1,CASRSGTGTYEQYF,TGTGCCAGCAGGTCCGGGACAGGGACCTACGAGCAGTACTTC
.,TRBV3-1/TRBV3-2,TRBJ1-3,TRBD1,CASSVRQGPGNTIYF,TGTGCCAGCAGCGTCCGACAGGGGCCAGGAAACACCATATATTTT
.,TRBV7-3,TRBJ2-2,TRBD1,CASSPGQGTGELFF,TGTGCCAGCAGCCCGGGACAGGGCACCGGGGAGCTGTTTTTT
.,TRBV4-1,TRBJ2-7,.,CASSHPTRYEQYF,TGCGCCAGCAGCCACCCCACAAGATACGAGCAGTACTTC
.,TRBV3-1/TRBV3-2,TRBJ2-5,TRBD2,CASSPWTSGSPETQYF,TGTGCCAGCAGCCCCTGGACTAGCGGGAGCCCGGAGACCCAGTACTTC
.,TRBV7-9,TRBJ2-3,.,CASSRDATTDTQYF,TGTGCCAGCAGTAGGGACGCCACCACAGATACGCAGTATTTT
.,TRBV28,TRBJ1-4,TRBD1,CASRTGNEKLFF,TGTGCCAGCCGGACAGGGAATGAAAAACTGTTTTTT
.,TRBV14,TRBJ1-1,TRBD1,CASSGPEGALRMNTEAFF,TGTGCCAGCAGCGGCCCGGAGGGGGCTCTCCGTATGAACACTGAAGCTTTCTTT
.,TRBV12-3/TRBV12-4,TRBJ2-7,.,CASSQTTVQYF,TGTGCCAGCAGTCAAACGACAGTACAGTACTTC
.,TRBV27,TRBJ1-5,.,CASRGGVYSNQPQHF,TGTGCCAGCAGGGGGGGCGTCTATAGCAATCAGCCCCAGCATTTT
.,TRBV7-2,TRBJ2-7,TRBD1,CASSSETGREQYF,TGTGCCAGCAGCTCGGAGACAGGGCGGGAGCAGTACTTC
once,TRBV29-1,TRBJ2-3,.,CSVERPLGADTQYF,TGCAGCGTTGAAAGGCCCCTTGGCGCAGATACGCAGTATTTT
.,TRBV7-9,TRBJ1-5,.,CASSRGQDSNQPQHF,TGTGCCAGCAGCCGGGGGCAGGATAGCAATCAGCCCCAGCATTTT
.,TRBV6-4,TRBJ2-1,TRBD2,CASSATLAGGLSSYNEQFF,TGTGCCAGCAGTGCGACCCTAGCGGGAGGATTGAGCTCCTACAATGAGCAGTTCTTC
.,TRBV28,TRBJ1-1,.,CASTRSGGNTEAFF,TGTGCCAGCACCCGAAGTGGGGGAAACACTGAAGCTTTCTTT
.,TRBV21-1,TRBJ1-4,.,CASHHNRGTGSAEKLFF,TGTGCCAGCCACCACAACCGTGGGACAGGGAGCGCTGAAAAACTGTTTTTT
.,TRBV9,TRBJ2-7,.,CASSGNLHEQYF,TGTGCCAGCAGTGGAAATCTCCACGAGCAGTACTTC
few,TRBV2,TRBJ1-1,TRBD1,CAGGTGMNTEAFF,TGTGCCGGGGGGACAGGGATGAACACTGAAGCTTTCTTT
.,TRBV10-3,TRBJ1-5,TRBD1,CATKSEGAGNQPQHF,TGTGCCACCAAGAGTGAGGGGGCTGGCAATCAGCCCCAGCATTTT
.,TRBV28,TRBJ2-3,.,CASSFLSGTDTQYF,TGTGCCAGCAGTTTTTTATCCGGCACAGATACGCAGTATTTT
.,TRBV19,TRBJ2-1,TRBD1,CASYGTATATTMSRVFF,TGTGCCAGCTACGGGACAGCCACCGCGACAACAATGAGCAGGGTGTTCTTC
.,TRBV19,TRBJ1-2,.,CASSIDHTNYGYTF,TGTGCCAGTAGTATAGACCACACTAACTATGGCTACACCTTC
.,TRBV30,TRBJ2-1,.,CAWSGGVSYNEQFF,TGTGCCTGGAGTGGAGGTGTCTCCTACAATGAGCAGTTCTTC
.,TRBV30,TRBJ1-5,.,CAWTPGAGQPQHF,TGTGCCTGGACGCCGGGGGCCGGGCAGCCCCAGCATTTT
.,TRBV11-3,TRBJ2-1,TRBD2,CASSPTSGRINEQFF,TGTGCCAGCAGCCCGACTAGCGGGAGAATCAATGAGCAGTTCTTC
.,TRBV30,TRBJ2-1,.,CAWSLSNEQFF,TGTGCCTGGAGTTTATCCAATGAGCAGTTCTTC
.,TRBV7-7,TRBJ2-1,.,CASSPQGEAYEQFF,TGTGCCAGCAGCCCCCAAGGGGAAGCCTATGAGCAGTTCTTC
few,TRBV19,TRBJ1-1,.,CASSRPGLKNTEAFF,TGTGCCAGTAGTAGGCCGGGGTTAAAGAACACTGAAGCTTTCTTT
.,TRBV6-5,TRBJ2-7,.,CASSLLGEQYF,TGTGCCAGCAGTCTCCTGGGGGAGCAGTACTTC
once,TRBV30,TRBJ2-7,.,CAWSVQLPYEQYF,TGTGCCTGGAGTGTACAGTTACCCTACGAGCAGTACTTC
once,TRBV2,TRBJ2-5,.,CASSEPAPQYF,TGTGCCAGCAGTGAACCCGCCCCCCAGTACTTC
.,TRBV5-1,TRBJ1-4,.,CASSLATTAKDEKLFF,TGCGCCAGCAGCTTGGCCACGACAGCAAAAGATGAAAAACTGTTTTTT
.,TRBV29-1,TRBJ2-7,.,CSVGTDYEQYF,TGCAGCGTTGGGACGGACTACGAGCAGTACTTC
many,TRBV7-9,TRBJ2-7,.,CASSRGGQSGEQYF,TGTGCCAGCAGCCGGGGGGGACAGAGTGGCGAGCAGTACTTC
.,TRBV19,TRBJ2-7,TRBD2,CASSFGPGLATYEQYF,TGTGCCAGTAGTTTTGGCCCGGGACTAGCCACATACGAGCAGTACTTC
.,TRBV28,TRBJ2-4,.,CASSLQAGGNIQYF,TGTGCCAGCAGTTTACAAGCAGGAGGAAACATTCAGTACTTC
.,TRBV30,TRBJ1-5,TRBD1,CAWSGGANQPQHF,TGTGCCTGGTCAGGGGGCGCGAATCAGCCCCAGCATTTT
.,TRBV19,TRBJ2-2,.,CASTSRGTTNTGELFF,TGTGCCAGTACCTCGAGGGGGACTACGAACACCGGGGAGCTGTTTTTT
.,TRBV19,TRBJ2-3,TRBD2,CASSSRTSATDTQYF,TGTGCCAGTAGCTCAAGGACTAGCGCGACAGATACGCAGTATTTT
.,TRBV7-3,TRBJ2-1,TRBD2,CASSLTAPAGVSPGNEQFF,TGTGCCAGCAGCTTAACGGCCCCAGCGGGAGTTTCCCCCGGCAATGAGCAGTTCTTC